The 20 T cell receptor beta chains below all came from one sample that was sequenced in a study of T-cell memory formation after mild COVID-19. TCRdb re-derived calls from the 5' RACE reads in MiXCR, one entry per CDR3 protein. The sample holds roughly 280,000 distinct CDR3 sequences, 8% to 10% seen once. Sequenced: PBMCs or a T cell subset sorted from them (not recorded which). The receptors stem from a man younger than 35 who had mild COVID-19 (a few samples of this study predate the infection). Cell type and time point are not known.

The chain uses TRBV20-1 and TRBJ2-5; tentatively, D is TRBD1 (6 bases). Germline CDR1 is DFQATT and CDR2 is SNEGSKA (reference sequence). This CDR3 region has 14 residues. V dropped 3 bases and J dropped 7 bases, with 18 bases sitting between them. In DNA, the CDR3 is TGCAGTGCTAGTGTCTTGGGGGCCCAGGGGACCCAGTACTTC. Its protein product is CSASVLGAQGTQYF.

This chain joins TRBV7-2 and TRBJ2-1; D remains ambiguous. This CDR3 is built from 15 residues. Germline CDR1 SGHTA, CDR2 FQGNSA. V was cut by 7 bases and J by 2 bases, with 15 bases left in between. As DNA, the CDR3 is TGTGCCAGCAACCTAGGGTACAGAGCCTACAATGAGCAGTTCTTC. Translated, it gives CASNLGYRAYNEQFF. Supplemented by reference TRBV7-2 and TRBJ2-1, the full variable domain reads GAGVSQSPSNKVTEKGKDVELRCDPISGHTALYWYRQSLGQGLEFLIYFQGNSAPDKSGLPSDRFSAERTGGSVSTLTIQRTQQEDSAVYLCASNLGYRAYNEQFFGPGTRLTVL.

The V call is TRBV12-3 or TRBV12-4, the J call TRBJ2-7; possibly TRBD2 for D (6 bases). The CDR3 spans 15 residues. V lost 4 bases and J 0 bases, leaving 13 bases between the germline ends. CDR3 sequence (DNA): TGTGCCAGCAGTTGGGGGGACCTAACCTCCTACGAGCAGTACTTC. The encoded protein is CASSWGDLTSYEQYF.

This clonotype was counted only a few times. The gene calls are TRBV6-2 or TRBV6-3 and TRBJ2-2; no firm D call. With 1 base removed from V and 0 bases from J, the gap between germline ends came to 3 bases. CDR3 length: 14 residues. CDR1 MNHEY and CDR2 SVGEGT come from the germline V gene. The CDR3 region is CASSYWPNTGELFF. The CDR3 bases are TGTGCCAGCAGTTACTGGCCGAACACCGGGGAGCTGTTTTTT.

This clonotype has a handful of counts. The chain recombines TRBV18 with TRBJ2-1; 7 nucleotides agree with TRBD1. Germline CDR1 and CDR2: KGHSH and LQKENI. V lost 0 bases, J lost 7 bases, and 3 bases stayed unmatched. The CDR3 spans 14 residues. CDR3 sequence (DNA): TGTGCCAGCTCACCACCACCCAGGGGGAATGAGCAGTTCTTC. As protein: CASSPPPRGNEQFF.

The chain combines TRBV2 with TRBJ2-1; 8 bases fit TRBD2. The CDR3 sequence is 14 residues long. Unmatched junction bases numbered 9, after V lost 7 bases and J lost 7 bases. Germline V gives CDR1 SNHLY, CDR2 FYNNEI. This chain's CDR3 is CASMGWTGGNEQFF. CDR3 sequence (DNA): TGTGCCAGCATGGGGTGGACGGGGGGGAATGAGCAGTTCTTC.

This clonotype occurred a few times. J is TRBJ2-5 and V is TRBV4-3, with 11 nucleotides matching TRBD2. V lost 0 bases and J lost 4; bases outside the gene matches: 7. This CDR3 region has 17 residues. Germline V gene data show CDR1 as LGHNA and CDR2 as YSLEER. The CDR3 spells CASSQDIPTSGAETQYF. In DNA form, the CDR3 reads TGCGCCAGCAGCCAAGATATCCCGACTAGCGGGGCAGAGACCCAGTACTTC.

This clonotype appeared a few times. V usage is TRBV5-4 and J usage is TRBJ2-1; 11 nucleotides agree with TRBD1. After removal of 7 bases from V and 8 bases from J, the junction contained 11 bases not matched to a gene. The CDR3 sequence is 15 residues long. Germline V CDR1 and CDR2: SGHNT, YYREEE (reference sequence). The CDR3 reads CASGGQGDKVDEQFF. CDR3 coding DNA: TGTGCCAGCGGGGGACAGGGGGATAAAGTCGATGAGCAGTTCTTC.

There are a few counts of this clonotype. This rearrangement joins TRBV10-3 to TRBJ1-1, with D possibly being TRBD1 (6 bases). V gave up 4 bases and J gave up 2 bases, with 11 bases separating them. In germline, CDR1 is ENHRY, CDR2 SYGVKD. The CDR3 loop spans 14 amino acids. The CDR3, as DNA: TGTGCCATCAGTGTGACAGGCTACAACACTGAAGCTTTCTTT. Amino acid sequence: CAISVTGYNTEAFF.

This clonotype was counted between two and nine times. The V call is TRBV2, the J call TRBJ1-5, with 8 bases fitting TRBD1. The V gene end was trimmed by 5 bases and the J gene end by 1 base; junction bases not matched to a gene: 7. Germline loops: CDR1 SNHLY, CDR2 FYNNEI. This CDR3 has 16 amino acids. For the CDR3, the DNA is TGTGCCAGCAGTAAGGACAGGGCACAAAGCAATCAGCCCCAGCATTTT. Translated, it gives CASSKDRAQSNQPQHF. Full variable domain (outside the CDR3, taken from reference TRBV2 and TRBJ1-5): EPEVTQTPSHQVTQMGQEVILRCVPISNHLYFYWYRQILGQKVEFLVSFYNNEISEKSEIFDDQFSVERPDGSNFTLKIRSTKLEDSAMYFCASSKDRAQSNQPQHFGDGTRLSIL.

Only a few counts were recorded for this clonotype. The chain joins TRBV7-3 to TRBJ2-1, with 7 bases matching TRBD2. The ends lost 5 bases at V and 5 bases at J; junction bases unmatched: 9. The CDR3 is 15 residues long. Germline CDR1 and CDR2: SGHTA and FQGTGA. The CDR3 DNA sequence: TGTGCCAGCAGCCCACTAGCGAACGTGCACAATGAGCAGTTCTTC. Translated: CASSPLANVHNEQFF.

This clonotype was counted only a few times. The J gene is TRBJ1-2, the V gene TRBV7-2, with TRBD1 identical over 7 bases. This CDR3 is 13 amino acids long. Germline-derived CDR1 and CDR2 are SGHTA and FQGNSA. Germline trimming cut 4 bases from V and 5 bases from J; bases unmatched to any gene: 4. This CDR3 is CASSSDRTYGYTF. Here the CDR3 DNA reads TGTGCCAGCAGCTCGGACAGGACATATGGCTACACCTTC.

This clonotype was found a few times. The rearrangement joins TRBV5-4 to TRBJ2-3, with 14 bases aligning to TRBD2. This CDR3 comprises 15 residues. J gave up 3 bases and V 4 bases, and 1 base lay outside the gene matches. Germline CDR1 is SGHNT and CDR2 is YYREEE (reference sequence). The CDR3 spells CASSGLAGGTDTQYF. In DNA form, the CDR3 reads TGTGCCAGCAGCGGACTAGCGGGGGGTACAGATACGCAGTATTTT.

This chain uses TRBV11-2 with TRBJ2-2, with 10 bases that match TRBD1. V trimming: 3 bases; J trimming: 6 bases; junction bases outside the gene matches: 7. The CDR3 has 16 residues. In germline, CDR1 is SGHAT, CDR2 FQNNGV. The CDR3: CASSLGGTGVAGELFF. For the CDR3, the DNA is TGTGCCAGCAGCTTGGGAGGGACAGGGGTTGCCGGGGAGCTGTTTTTT. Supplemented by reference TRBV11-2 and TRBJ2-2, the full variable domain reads EAGVAQSPRYKIIEKRQSVAFWCNPISGHATLYWYQQILGQGPKLLIQFQNNGVVDDSQLPKDRFSAERLKGVDSTLKIQPAKLEDSAVYLCASSLGGTGVAGELFFGEGSRLTVL.

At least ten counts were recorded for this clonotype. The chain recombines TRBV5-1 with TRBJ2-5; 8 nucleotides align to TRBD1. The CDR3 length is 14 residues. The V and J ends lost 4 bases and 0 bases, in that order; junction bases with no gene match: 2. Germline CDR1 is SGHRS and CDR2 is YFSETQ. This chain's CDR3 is CASSTGQDQETQYF. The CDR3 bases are TGCGCCAGCAGCACGGGACAGGACCAAGAGACCCAGTACTTC.

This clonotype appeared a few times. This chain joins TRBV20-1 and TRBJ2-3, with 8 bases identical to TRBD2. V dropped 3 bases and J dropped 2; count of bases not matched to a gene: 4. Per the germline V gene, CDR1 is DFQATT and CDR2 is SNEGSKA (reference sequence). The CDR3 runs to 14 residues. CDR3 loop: CSASPGGPTDTQYF. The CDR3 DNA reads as TGCAGTGCTAGTCCGGGGGGGCCCACAGATACGCAGTATTTT.

The CDR3 is CASSFYAGGYGYTF. Here the CDR3 DNA reads TGTGCCAGCAGCTTTTACGCAGGGGGCTATGGCTACACCTTC. This chain links TRBV7-2 with TRBJ1-2, with TRBD1 matching 7 bases. Per germline, CDR1 SGHTA and CDR2 FQGNSA. The CDR3 runs 14 residues. J gave up 4 bases and V 3 bases, and 5 bases lay outside the gene matches.

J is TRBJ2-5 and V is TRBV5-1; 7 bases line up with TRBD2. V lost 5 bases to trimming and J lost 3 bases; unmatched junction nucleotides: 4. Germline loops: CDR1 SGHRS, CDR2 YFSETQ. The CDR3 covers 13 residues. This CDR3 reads CASRTGLEETQYF. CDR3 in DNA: TGCGCCAGCAGGACCGGACTAGAAGAGACCCAGTACTTC.

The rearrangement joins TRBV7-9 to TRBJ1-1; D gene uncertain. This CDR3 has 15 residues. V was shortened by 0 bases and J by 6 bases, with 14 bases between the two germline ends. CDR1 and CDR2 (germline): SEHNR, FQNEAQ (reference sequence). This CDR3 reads CASSLAHGEDAEAFF. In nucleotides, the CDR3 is TGTGCCAGCAGCTTAGCGCACGGGGAGGACGCTGAAGCTTTCTTT.

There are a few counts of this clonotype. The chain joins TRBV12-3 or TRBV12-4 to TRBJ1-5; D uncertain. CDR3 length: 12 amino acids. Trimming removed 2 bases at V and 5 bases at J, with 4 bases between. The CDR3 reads CASSLQHQPQHF. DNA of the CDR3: TGTGCCAGCAGTTTACAGCATCAGCCCCAGCATTTT.